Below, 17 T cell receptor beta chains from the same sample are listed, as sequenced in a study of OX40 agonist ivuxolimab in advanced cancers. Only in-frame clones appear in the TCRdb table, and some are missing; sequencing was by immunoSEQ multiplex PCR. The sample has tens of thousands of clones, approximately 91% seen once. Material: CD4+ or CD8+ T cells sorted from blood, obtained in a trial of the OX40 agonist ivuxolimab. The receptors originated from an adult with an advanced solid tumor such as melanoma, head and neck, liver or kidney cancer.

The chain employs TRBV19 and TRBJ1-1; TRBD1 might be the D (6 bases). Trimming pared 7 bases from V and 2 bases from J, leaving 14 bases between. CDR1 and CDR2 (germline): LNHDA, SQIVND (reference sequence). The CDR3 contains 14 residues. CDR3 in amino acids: CASIVDSSNTEAFF. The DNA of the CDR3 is TGTGCCAGTATCGTGGACAGCTCCAACACTGAAGCTTTCTTT.

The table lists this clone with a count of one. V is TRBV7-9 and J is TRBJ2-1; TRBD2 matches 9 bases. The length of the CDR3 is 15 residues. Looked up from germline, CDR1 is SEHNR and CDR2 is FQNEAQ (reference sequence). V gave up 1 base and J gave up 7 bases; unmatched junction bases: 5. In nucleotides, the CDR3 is TGTGCCAGCAGCTTAGGCGGGAGGGCCGGGAATGAGCAGTTCTTC. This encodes CASSLGGRAGNEQFF.

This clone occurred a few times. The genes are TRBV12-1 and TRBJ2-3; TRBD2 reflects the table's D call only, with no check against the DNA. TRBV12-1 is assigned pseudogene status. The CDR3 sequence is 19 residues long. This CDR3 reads CASSFHGLAGASSTDTQYF. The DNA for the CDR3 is TGTGCCAGCAGCTTTCATGGACTAGCGGGAGCATCGAGCACAGATACGCAGTATTTT.

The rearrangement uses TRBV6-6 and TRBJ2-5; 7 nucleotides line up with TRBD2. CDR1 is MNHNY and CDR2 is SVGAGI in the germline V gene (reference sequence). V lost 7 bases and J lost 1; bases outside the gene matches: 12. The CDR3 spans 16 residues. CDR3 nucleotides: TGTGCCAGCACTGTAACCGGGAGGCCGACCCAAGAGACCCAGTACTTC. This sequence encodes CASTVTGRPTQETQYF.

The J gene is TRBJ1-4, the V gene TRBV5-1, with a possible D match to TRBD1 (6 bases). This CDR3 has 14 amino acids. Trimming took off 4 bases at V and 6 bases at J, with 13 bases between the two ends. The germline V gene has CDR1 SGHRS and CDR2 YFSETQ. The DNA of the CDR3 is TGCGCCAGCAGCGAACCGACAGGAGATGAAAAACTGTTTTTT. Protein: CASSEPTGDEKLFF.

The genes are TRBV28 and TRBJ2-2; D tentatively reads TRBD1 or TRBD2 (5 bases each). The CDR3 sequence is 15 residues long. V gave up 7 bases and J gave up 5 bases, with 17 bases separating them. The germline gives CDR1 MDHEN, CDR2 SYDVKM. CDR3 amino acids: CASIPSGAGTGELFF. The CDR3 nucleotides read TGTGCCAGCATCCCCTCCGGGGCAGGGACCGGGGAGCTGTTTTTT. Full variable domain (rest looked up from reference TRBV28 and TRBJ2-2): DVKVTQSSRYLVKRTGEKVFLECVQDMDHENMFWYRQDPGLGLRLIYFSYDVKMKEKGDIPEGYSVSREKKERFSLILESASTNQTSMYLCASIPSGAGTGELFFGEGSRLTVL.

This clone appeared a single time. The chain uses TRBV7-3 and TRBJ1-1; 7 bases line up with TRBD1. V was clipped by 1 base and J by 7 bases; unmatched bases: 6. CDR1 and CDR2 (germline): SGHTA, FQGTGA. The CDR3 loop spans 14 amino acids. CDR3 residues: CASSLNPGTDEAFF. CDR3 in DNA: TGTGCCAGCAGCTTAAACCCTGGGACAGATGAAGCTTTCTTT.

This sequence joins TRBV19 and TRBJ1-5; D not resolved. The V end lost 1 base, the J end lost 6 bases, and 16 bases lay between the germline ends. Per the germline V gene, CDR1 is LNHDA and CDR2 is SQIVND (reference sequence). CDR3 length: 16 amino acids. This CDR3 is CASSIGRVGESQPQHF. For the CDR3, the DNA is TGTGCCAGTAGTATAGGGCGGGTCGGTGAAAGTCAGCCCCAGCATTTT.

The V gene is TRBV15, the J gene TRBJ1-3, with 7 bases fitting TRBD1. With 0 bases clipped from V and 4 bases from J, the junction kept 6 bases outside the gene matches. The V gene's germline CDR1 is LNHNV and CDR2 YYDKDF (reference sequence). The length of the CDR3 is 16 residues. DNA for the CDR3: TGTGCCACCAGCAGAGATTATGGGACAGCGGGAAACACCATATATTTT. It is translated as CATSRDYGTAGNTIYF.

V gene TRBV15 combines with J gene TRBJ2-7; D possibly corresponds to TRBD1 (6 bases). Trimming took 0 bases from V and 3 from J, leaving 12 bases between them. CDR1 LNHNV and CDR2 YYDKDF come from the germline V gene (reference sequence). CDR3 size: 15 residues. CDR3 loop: CATSRDLQGHYEQYF. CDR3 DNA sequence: TGTGCCACCAGCAGAGATCTGCAGGGGCACTACGAGCAGTACTTC.

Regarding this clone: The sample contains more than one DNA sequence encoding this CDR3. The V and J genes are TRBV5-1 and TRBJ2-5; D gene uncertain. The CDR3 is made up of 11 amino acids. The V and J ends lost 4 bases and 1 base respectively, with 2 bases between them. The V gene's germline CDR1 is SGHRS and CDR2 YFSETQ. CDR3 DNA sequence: TGCGCCAGCAGCCTCCAAGAGACCCAGTACTTC. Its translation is CASSLQETQYF.

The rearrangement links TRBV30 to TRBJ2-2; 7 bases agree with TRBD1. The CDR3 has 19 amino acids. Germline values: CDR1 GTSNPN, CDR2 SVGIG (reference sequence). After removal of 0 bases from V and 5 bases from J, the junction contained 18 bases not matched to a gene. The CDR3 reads CAWSVSGKGQGVNTGELFF. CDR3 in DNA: TGTGCCTGGAGTGTATCGGGGAAGGGCCAGGGGGTAAATACCGGGGAGCTGTTTTTT.

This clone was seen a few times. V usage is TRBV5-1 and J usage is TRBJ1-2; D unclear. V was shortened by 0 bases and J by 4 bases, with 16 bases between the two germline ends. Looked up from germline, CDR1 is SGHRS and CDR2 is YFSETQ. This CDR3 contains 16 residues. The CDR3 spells CASSLGLVSGGYGYTF. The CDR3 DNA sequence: TGCGCCAGCAGCTTGGGTCTGGTATCAGGAGGCTATGGCTACACCTTC.

For the CDR3, the DNA is TGTGCCAGCAGCGTAACTAGCGGGAGGGTAGGTGAGCAGTTCTTC. Translating it yields CASSVTSGRVGEQFF. The chain couples TRBV9 to TRBJ2-1, with 13 bases that match TRBD2. The CDR3 length is 15 residues. V dropped 1 base and J dropped 9; count of bases not matched to a gene: 4. The germline gives CDR1 SGDLS, CDR2 YYNGEE. Complete variable domain (other parts from reference TRBV9 and TRBJ2-1): DSGVTQTPKHLITATGQRVTLRCSPRSGDLSVYWYQQSLDQGLQFLIQYYNGEERAKGNILERFSAQQFPDLHSELNLSSLELGDSALYFCASSVTSGRVGEQFFGPGTRLTVL.

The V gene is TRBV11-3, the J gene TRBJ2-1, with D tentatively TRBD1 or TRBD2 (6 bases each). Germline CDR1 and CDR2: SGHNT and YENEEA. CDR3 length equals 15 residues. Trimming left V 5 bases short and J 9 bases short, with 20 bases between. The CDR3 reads CASSPRGAESREQFF. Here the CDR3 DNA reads TGTGCCAGCAGCCCTAGGGGGGCCGAGTCTCGTGAGCAGTTCTTC.

CDR3 sequence (DNA): TGTGCCAGCAGCTTAGGATTGGGGGTAGGGGAGACCCAGTACTTC. This encodes CASSLGLGVGETQYF. The chain is built from TRBV7-2 and TRBJ2-5; D possibly uses TRBD1 or TRBD2 (5 bases each). From germline, CDR1 is SGHTA and CDR2 FQGNSA. The length of the CDR3 is 15 residues. The ends were cut back, 1 base at V and 5 bases at J, with 14 bases in the middle.

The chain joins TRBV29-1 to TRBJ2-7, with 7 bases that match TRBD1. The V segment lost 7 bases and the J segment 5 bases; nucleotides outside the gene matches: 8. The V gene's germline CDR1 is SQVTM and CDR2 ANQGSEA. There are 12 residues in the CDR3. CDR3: CSGGQADDEQYF. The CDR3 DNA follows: TGCAGCGGTGGACAGGCGGACGACGAGCAGTACTTC.